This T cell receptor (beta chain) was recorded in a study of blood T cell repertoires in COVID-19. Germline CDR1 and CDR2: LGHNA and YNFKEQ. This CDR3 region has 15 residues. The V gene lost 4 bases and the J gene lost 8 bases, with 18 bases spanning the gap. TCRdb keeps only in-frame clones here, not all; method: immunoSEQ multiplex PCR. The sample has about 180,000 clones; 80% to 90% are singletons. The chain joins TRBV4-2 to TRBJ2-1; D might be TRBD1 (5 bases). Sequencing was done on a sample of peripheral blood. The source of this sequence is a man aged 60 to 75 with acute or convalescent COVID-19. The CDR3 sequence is CASSLKDMPKDEQFF. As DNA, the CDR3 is TGTGCCAGCAGCCTAAAGGACATGCCGAAGGATGAGCAGTTCTTC.